One and the same sample provided the 24 T cell receptor beta chains below, sequenced in a study of monozygotic twins with cystic fibrosis (dated by TCRdb to 2020 to 2023). Receptor amplification or capture employed the immunoSEQ multiplex PCR assay. TCRdb stores this immuneACCESS table with in-frame sequences only. Part of the clones is absent; in the studies checked, under half of the shortfall reflects unresolved V genes, and no reason is known for the rest. In all, the sample holds 20,000 to 25,000 clones, and about 97% of those were seen once. The top ten hold around 0.14% of the sample. Material for sequencing was blood. These receptors were taken from a girl aged 10 to 17 with cystic fibrosis.

The chain carries TRBV7-2 and TRBJ1-1; D remains unclear. Germline V gene sequence: CDR1 SGHTA, CDR2 FQGNSA. This CDR3 is built from 13 residues. Trimming shortened V by 4 bases and J by 4 bases, and 10 bases separated the two germline ends. The CDR3 nucleotides are TGTGCCAGCAGCTCTAATGTGGCCACTGAAGCTTTCTTT. It is translated as CASSSNVATEAFF.

The rearrangement joins TRBV18 to TRBJ2-1, with 9 bases fitting TRBD2. Germline loops: CDR1 KGHSH, CDR2 LQKENI. Trimming removed 3 bases from V and 0 bases from J; junction bases left unmatched: 0. The CDR3 covers 15 residues. The CDR3, as DNA: TGTGCCAGCTCACCTAGCGGGAGCTCCTACAATGAGCAGTTCTTC. It specifies CASSPSGSSYNEQFF.

This clone was counted a single time. The J gene is TRBJ2-5, the V gene TRBV7-8, with D possibly matching TRBD1 (6 bases). Trimming took 4 bases from V and 2 from J, leaving 11 bases between them. Germline-derived CDR1 and CDR2 are SGHVS and FQNEAQ. This CDR3 is built from 14 residues. In DNA, the CDR3 is TGTGCCAGCAGCTCGCCAGGGGAACAAGAGACCCAGTACTTC. Translating it yields CASSSPGEQETQYF.

The chain couples TRBV19 to TRBJ1-2; TRBD1 agrees at 7 bases. This CDR3 has 14 amino acids. Germline loops: CDR1 LNHDA, CDR2 SQIVND (reference sequence). V was pared by 5 bases and J by 3 bases, with 6 bases of the junction left unmatched. CDR3 nucleotides: TGTGCCAGTAGTTCTCCGGGACAGCACTATGGCTACACCTTC. Translation: CASSSPGQHYGYTF.

V is TRBV5-1 and J is TRBJ1-1; no clear D. This CDR3 is 15 amino acids long. Germline CDR1 SGHRS, CDR2 YFSETQ. V gave up 2 bases and J gave up 0 bases, with 11 bases separating them. The CDR3, as DNA: TGCGCCAGCAGCTTATCTCTCAACTTGAACACTGAAGCTTTCTTT. Translated, it gives CASSLSLNLNTEAFF.

The chain joins TRBV5-5 to TRBJ2-3; D gene uncertain. The V and J ends lost 0 bases and 0 bases respectively, with 8 bases between them. The V gene's germline CDR1 is SGHKS and CDR2 YYEKEE (reference sequence). The CDR3 length is 15 residues. CDR3 protein: CASSLGPTSTDTQYF. CDR3 nucleotide sequence: TGTGCCAGCAGCTTGGGCCCGACTAGCACAGATACGCAGTATTTT.

The V gene is TRBV6-4, the J gene TRBJ2-7, with 12 bases fitting TRBD2. Trimming took 2 bases from V and 7 from J; bases not matched to a gene: 9. CDR3 size: 16 residues. CDR1 and CDR2 (germline): MRHNA, SNTAGT. The DNA of the CDR3 is TGTGCCAGCAGTGACAGACTAGCGGGAGCAAGGAGGGAGCAGTACGTC. This codes for CASSDRLAGARREQYV.

The V and J genes are TRBV27 and TRBJ2-7; D remains unclear. Germline-derived CDR1 and CDR2 are MNHEY and SMNVEV (reference sequence). The CDR3 has 12 residues. Between the trimmed V and J ends, which lost 6 bases and 5 bases, there was a span of 11 bases. The CDR3 nucleotides read TGTGCCAGCAGGTGGAGAATGAACGAGCAGTACGTC. It yields the protein CASRWRMNEQYV.

This clone was recorded once. This chain joins TRBV18 and TRBJ2-7; 7 bases line up with TRBD1. The germline gives CDR1 KGHSH, CDR2 LQKENI. The CDR3 has 11 residues. J gave up 7 bases and V 4 bases, and 1 base lay outside the gene matches. The CDR3 DNA sequence: TGTGCCAGCTCACAACAGGGGGAGCAGTACGTC. Its protein product is CASSQQGEQYV.

The V call is TRBV7-8, the J call TRBJ2-2; 9 nucleotides agree with TRBD1. The V gene's germline CDR1 is SGHVS and CDR2 FQNEAQ. The ends lost 1 base at V and 6 bases at J; junction bases unmatched: 3. CDR3 length: 15 residues. In DNA form, the CDR3 reads TGTGCCAGCAGCTTAGGGACAGGGGTTCCCGGGGAGCTGTTTTTT. Protein product: CASSLGTGVPGELFF. The full variable domain, rest sourced from reference TRBV7-8 and TRBJ2-2, is GAGVSQSPRYKVAKRGQDVALRCDPISGHVSLFWYQQALGQGPEFLTYFQNEAQLDKSGLPSDRFFAERPEGSVSTLKIQRTQQEDSAVYLCASSLGTGVPGELFFGEGSRLTVL.

The V gene is TRBV5-6, the J gene TRBJ2-3, with TRBD2 identical over 7 bases. The junction had 12 bases not matched to a gene; V was cut back by 4 bases and J by 4 bases. The length of the CDR3 is 16 residues. Germline V CDR1 and CDR2: SGHDT, YYEEEE. CDR3 in amino acids: CASSGGGPILPDTQYF. The CDR3 coding sequence is TGTGCCAGCAGCGGGGGGGGACCCATACTCCCAGATACGCAGTATTTT.

CDR3 protein: CASSSSRGYEQYF. The DNA of the CDR3 is TGCGCCAGCAGCTCCTCCCGGGGCTACGAGCAGTACTTC. The V gene is TRBV10-1, the J gene TRBJ2-7; D possibly corresponds to TRBD2 (5 bases). This CDR3 has 13 residues. Trimming removed 6 bases at V and 3 bases at J, with 12 bases between. The V gene's germline CDR1 is WNHNN and CDR2 SYGVQD (reference sequence).

The V call is TRBV6-1, the J call TRBJ1-2; no definite D call. The CDR3 spans 14 residues. Trimming took 10 bases from V and 6 from J, leaving 21 bases between them. Germline V lookup: CDR1 MNHNS, CDR2 SASEGT. The CDR3 spells CATRLLGGSDGYTF. The CDR3 DNA is TGTGCCACCCGCCTACTGGGAGGGTCGGATGGCTACACCTTC.

This chain uses TRBV19 with TRBJ2-7; weak D call: TRBD2 (6 bases). Germline assignment: CDR1 LNHDA and CDR2 SQIVND (reference sequence). This CDR3 spans 18 amino acids. V dropped 4 bases and J dropped 2 bases, with 24 bases sitting between them. The CDR3 spells CASSTTTTTGLTPYEQYF. The CDR3 DNA reads as TGTGCCAGTAGTACAACCACGACTACGGGACTGACTCCCTACGAGCAGTACTTC.

The chain is built from TRBV21-1 and TRBJ2-7; the table's D gene call, TRBD1, was not cross checked with the DNA. TRBV21-1 is shown as a pseudogene. The CDR3 is 18 residues long. DNA for the CDR3: TGTGCCAGCAGCAAAATCCCCACTGCGGACAGGCCGGACGGTGAGCAGTACGTC. It codes for CASSKIPTADRPDGEQYV.

This chain links TRBV11-2 with TRBJ1-2, with TRBD1 as a possible D gene (5 bases). Germline V gene data show CDR1 as SGHAT and CDR2 as FQNNGV. V was pared by 5 bases and J by 3 bases, with 19 bases between. The CDR3 consists of 16 residues. CDR3 residues: CASSPLRQGRDYGYTF. The CDR3 region has the DNA TGTGCCAGCAGCCCTCTTAGGCAGGGCCGGGACTATGGCTACACCTTC.

The V and J genes are TRBV5-1 and TRBJ1-2, with a weak D call TRBD1 (5 bases). Between the trimmed V and J ends, which lost 4 bases and 4 bases, there was a span of 11 bases. The germline CDR1 and CDR2 sequences are SGHRS and YFSETQ. CDR3 length: 13 residues. The CDR3 spells CASSTREPYGYTF. The CDR3 region has the DNA TGCGCCAGCAGCACCAGGGAGCCCTATGGCTACACCTTC.

This clone has a single count. The chain couples TRBV5-1 to TRBJ2-7, with D tentatively TRBD1 (5 bases). CDR1 and CDR2 (germline): SGHRS, YFSETQ. V was pared by 0 bases and J by 4 bases, with 11 bases between. CDR3 length: 14 amino acids. This chain's CDR3 is CASSLVPGSYEQYF. CDR3 coding DNA: TGCGCCAGCAGCTTGGTACCAGGGTCATACGAGCAGTACTTC.

The chain joins TRBV5-8 to TRBJ1-5; D perhaps matches TRBD1 (5 bases). This CDR3 is built from 16 residues. V dropped 4 bases and J dropped 0 bases, with 14 bases sitting between them. From germline, CDR1 is SGHTS and CDR2 YDEGEE. The CDR3: CASSGGTVTSNQPQHF. As DNA, the CDR3 is TGTGCCAGCAGCGGCGGGACGGTGACTAGCAATCAGCCCCAGCATTTT.

The V gene is TRBV30, the J gene TRBJ2-3; perhaps TRBD2 as D (5 bases). Trimming shortened V by 5 bases and J by 8 bases, and 17 bases separated the two germline ends. Germline V gives CDR1 GTSNPN, CDR2 SVGIG (reference sequence). The CDR3 sequence is 13 residues long. The CDR3 is CAWPDSQLGTQYF. CDR3 nucleotides: TGTGCCTGGCCGGACTCACAGTTGGGTACGCAGTATTTT.

The gene calls are TRBV27 and TRBJ1-4; 7 bases agree with TRBD1. The CDR3 sequence is 14 residues long. CDR1 is MNHEY and CDR2 is SMNVEV in the germline V gene (reference sequence). The trim removed 4 bases at V and 7 bases at J, leaving 6 bases unmatched. The CDR3 loop is CASSSGTVGEKLFF. The CDR3 DNA reads TGTGCCAGCAGTTCTGGGACAGTTGGTGAAAAACTGTTTTTT.

This chain links TRBV5-6 with TRBJ2-2; D call uncertain. The ends were cut back, 0 bases at V and 2 bases at J, with 2 bases in the middle. The germline V gene encodes CDR1 SGHDT and CDR2 YYEEEE. The CDR3 length is 13 residues. The CDR3 coding sequence is TGTGCCAGCAGCTTGGGTAACACCGGGGAGCTGTTTTTT. Its translation: CASSLGNTGELFF. The variable domain in full, with the rest retrieved from reference TRBV5-6 and TRBJ2-2, is DAGVTQSPTHLIKTRGQQVTLRCSPKSGHDTVSWYQQALGQGPQFIFQYYEEEERQRGNFPDRFSGHQFPNYSSELNVNALLLGDSALYLCASSLGNTGELFFGEGSRLTVL.

V and J are TRBV28 and TRBJ1-4, with 8 bases identical to TRBD1. The CDR3 is 16 residues long. Losses at the gene ends were 5 bases for V and 13 bases for J; bases not matched to a gene: 18. Per germline, CDR1 MDHEN and CDR2 SYDVKM. CDR3 residues: CASSLQRPGQAQGLFF. For the CDR3, the DNA is TGTGCCAGCAGTCTACAGAGACCGGGACAGGCCCAGGGACTGTTTTTT.

The chain combines TRBV7-9 with TRBJ2-3; TRBD2 is a possible D gene (6 bases). V dropped 3 bases and J dropped 6 bases, with 10 bases sitting between them. Germline CDR1 SEHNR, CDR2 FQNEAQ (reference sequence). There are 13 residues in the CDR3. The CDR3 sequence is CASSFGGADTQYF. The CDR3 nucleotides are TGTGCCAGCAGCTTTGGCGGGGCCGATACGCAGTATTTT.